The clone carrying this TCR beta chain was seen at least ten times. No antigen is known for it. The entry originates in a study of breast tumors, draining lymph nodes, adjacent tissues. The study, taken as a whole, reports: Compared with basal-like, luminal-like tumors shared significantly more repertoire with nontumor tissue. The data were judged consistent with most tumor T cells coming from lymph node and expanding in tumor. The lymph node origin of tumor T cells was framed as consistent with a hypothesis, not demonstrated. Tumor TCR diversity was below lymph nodes but above nontumor tissue.

Samples came from axillary lymph nodes draining the breast cancer. The CDR3 has 13 residues. CDR1 and CDR2 from the germline V gene are SGHTS and YDEGEE. Trimming pared 0 bases from V and 4 bases from J, leaving 6 bases between. TCRdb called the multiplex PCR reads again in MiXCR, with one record for every CDR3 protein. The sample shows about 230,000 distinct CDR3 sequences, 32% of them seen only once. The sequenced sample consisted of axillary lymph node tissue. This clonotype originated in a female donor with breast cancer. Some clones in this sample may be carry-over from other donors' samples. The chain carries TRBV5-8 and TRBJ2-3; D gene unclear. CDR3 sequence reads: CASSLDPPDTQYF. The CDR3 nucleotides are TGTGCCAGCAGCTTGGACCCCCCAGATACGCAGTATTTT.